The rows below give T cell receptor beta chains drawn from one sample of a study of T cells expressing NK-cell markers. From its re-call of the 5' RACE reads, TCRdb lists each CDR3 protein once, without DNA. The sample totals roughly 150,000 distinct CDR3 sequences. Sequenced input: blood T cells: a sorted CD56 or NKG2C T cell subset, CD4+ or CD8+ T cells, or bulk PBMC T cells (not recorded which). The receptor source for this set is a man aged 18 to 69 in good health. Each CDR3 is given with its conserved first and last residue. Fields, in order: V gene, J gene, CDR3 protein.

V: TRBV24-1; J: TRBJ2-1; CDR3: CATSDSDRPNEQFF
V: TRBV27; J: TRBJ2-2; CDR3: CASSRTTGPGELFF
V: TRBV19; J: TRBJ1-1; CDR3: CASGQDRGDMNTEAFF
V: TRBV20-1; J: TRBJ1-2; CDR3: CSAIDRVRDGYTF
V: TRBV12-5; J: TRBJ2-2; CDR3: CASGLILPGELFF
V: TRBV7-6; J: TRBJ2-2; CDR3: CASSLVSTVGTGELFF
V: TRBV5-4; J: TRBJ2-3; CDR3: CASSPRWGAVDTQYF
V: TRBV6-5; J: TRBJ1-6; CDR3: CASSYGPRRSYNSPLHF
V: TRBV5-6; J: TRBJ2-1; CDR3: CASSFGLPNPRYNEQFF
V: TRBV9; J: TRBJ1-2; CDR3: CASSEGLGNYGYTF
V: TRBV9; J: TRBJ2-5; CDR3: CASNPGGYQETQYF
V: TRBV24-1; J: TRBJ2-3; CDR3: CATSDYRTDTQYF
V: TRBV25-1; J: TRBJ2-7; CDR3: CASSPGKSSYEQYF
V: TRBV9; J: TRBJ1-2; CDR3: CASSAWTGAGRGYTF
V: TRBV15; J: TRBJ2-7; CDR3: CATSRVASGGNYEQYF
V: TRBV19; J: TRBJ1-1; CDR3: CASGRSPNTEAFF
V: TRBV19; J: TRBJ2-7; CDR3: CASSIAPDGAYEQYF
V: TRBV29-1; J: TRBJ2-1; CDR3: CSVEDLTNEQFF
V: TRBV12-3/TRBV12-4; J: TRBJ2-2; CDR3: CASSLGGGGSWTGELFF
V: TRBV5-1; J: TRBJ2-2; CDR3: CAIGTGATGELFF
V: TRBV7-9; J: TRBJ2-7; CDR3: CASTQGATYEQYF
V: TRBV9; J: TRBJ1-2; CDR3: CASSGTGVNYGYTF
V: TRBV21-1; J: TRBJ2-7; CDR3: CASSKNRDRGVGSYEQYF
V: TRBV5-1; J: TRBJ2-7; CDR3: CASRLGTGHTYEQYF
V: TRBV7-9; J: TRBJ2-5; CDR3: CASSPPDRGDTRDF
V: TRBV7-8; J: TRBJ2-7; CDR3: CASSLFGVSSYEQYF
V: TRBV15; J: TRBJ2-7; CDR3: CATSLRGASYRYEQYF
V: TRBV18; J: TRBJ2-5; CDR3: CASLSTGTQETQYF